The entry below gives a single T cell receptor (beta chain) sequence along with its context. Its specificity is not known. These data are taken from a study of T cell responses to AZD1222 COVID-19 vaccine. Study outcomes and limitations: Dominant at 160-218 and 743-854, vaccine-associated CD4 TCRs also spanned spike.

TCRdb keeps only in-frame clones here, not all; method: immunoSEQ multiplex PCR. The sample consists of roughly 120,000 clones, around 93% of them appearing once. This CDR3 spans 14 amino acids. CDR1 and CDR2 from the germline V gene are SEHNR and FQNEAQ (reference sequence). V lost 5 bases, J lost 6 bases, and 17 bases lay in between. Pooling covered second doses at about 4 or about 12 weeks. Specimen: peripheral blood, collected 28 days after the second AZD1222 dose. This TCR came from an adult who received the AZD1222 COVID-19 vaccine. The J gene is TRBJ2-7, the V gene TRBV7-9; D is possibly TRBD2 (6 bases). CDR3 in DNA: TGTGCCAGCAGCCCCCCCGGCGGGAAGGTCGAGCAGTACTTC. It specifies CASSPPGGKVEQYF.